Detailed here is one T cell receptor (beta chain). What it recognizes is unknown. Trimming removed 0 bases at V and 6 bases at J, with 9 bases between. CDR1 is LGHNA and CDR2 is YSLEER in the germline V gene. The CDR3 is 14 amino acids. This sample stems from a study of cytomegalovirus exposure and HLA in healthy donors. The wider study: The same platform as the roughly 630 first-cohort repertoires was used for the roughly 130 validation repertoires, a later analysis reported. Findings and limits, study-wide: In vitro assays verified that three CMV-associated chains recognized CMV antigens specifically. Most TCR sequences were uncommon, yet certain public TCRs appeared in many donors. Accounts indicate the classifier identified cytomegalovirus status with strong specificity and sensitivity.

Only in-frame clones appear in the TCRdb table, and some are missing; sequencing was by immunoSEQ multiplex PCR. This table holds tens of thousands of clones, 93% found once. This receptor was taken from a woman under 40 in good health and CMV-seronegative. Sequencing was done on a sample of PBMCs. This rearrangement joins TRBV4-3 to TRBJ1-5; no clear D gene. The CDR3 here is CASSQEGRGQPQHF. CDR3 DNA sequence: TGCGCCAGCAGCCAAGAAGGTCGGGGTCAGCCCCAGCATTTT.